The T cell receptor beta chain described here comes from a study of T cells in women clearing cervical HPV infection. Study-level findings and limits: CIN3+ cases had significantly higher TCR repertoire richness than controls, but evenness did not differ.

Libraries were prepared by immunoSEQ multiplex PCR; TCRdb keeps only in-frame clonotypes and omits some of them. The record lists 30,000 to 45,000 clones, of which the ten most abundant hold around 3.5%. A note on this clone: Its antigen is not known. The read gets to within 3 residues of the CDR3 end, and the germline J gene fills in the rest.

The CDR3 loop spans 16 amino acids. The V end lost 2 bases, the J end lost 6 bases, and 19 bases lay between the germline ends. Per the germline V gene, CDR1 is SNHLY and CDR2 is FYNNEI. Sequencing used blood buffy coat. The chain joins TRBV2 to TRBJ1-2; perhaps TRBD1 as D (6 bases). The TCR was taken from a woman between 18 and 69 years old with a cervical HPV16 infection that either progressed to CIN3+ or cleared (not recorded which). CDR3 region: CASSESWKGDTDGYTF. Incomplete CDR3 DNA: TGTGCCAGCAGTGAATCATGGAAGGGGGATACGGATGGC.